The next 24 T cell receptor beta chains were all read from a single sample in a study of T cells in Graves' hyperthyroidism and ophthalmopathy. The source material, RNA transcripts, was used to amplify TCR beta CDR3 regions. With the HTBI primer set, the TCR CDR3 went through a first round of RT-PCR. TCRdb reprocessed the multiplex PCR reads via MiXCR and lists one record per CDR3 protein. The sample comprises around 520,000 distinct CDR3 sequences, approximately 15% of which are singletons, and 15% to 20% rests with the top ten. Specimen: blood. The receptor source for this set is a woman under 30 with Graves' hyperthyroidism.

This clonotype was seen at least ten times. This chain connects TRBV6-1 to TRBJ2-2, with D perhaps matching TRBD1 (6 bases). Trimming cost V 1 base and J 6 bases, with 15 bases left between them. CDR3 length equals 16 residues. The germline V gene encodes CDR1 MNHNS and CDR2 SASEGT. This CDR3 reads CASSEGPYQGPGELFF. CDR3 sequence (DNA): TGTGCCAGCAGTGAAGGGCCCTACCAGGGGCCCGGGGAGCTGTTTTTT.

In this sample, this clonotype turned up many times. The V and J genes are TRBV6-2 or TRBV6-3 and TRBJ1-1; no firm D call. Trimming cost V 8 bases and J 1 base, with 8 bases left between them. This CDR3 contains 12 residues. CDR1 and CDR2 from the germline V gene are MNHEY and SVGEGT. The chain's CDR3 is CASGDKNTEAFF. DNA of the CDR3: TGTGCCAGCGGCGACAAGAACACTGAAGCTTTCTTT.

The rearrangement joins TRBV10-3 to TRBJ1-1; D is undetermined. V shed 3 bases and J shed 5 bases, with 4 bases lying between them. Germline values: CDR1 ENHRY, CDR2 SYGVKD. This CDR3 region has 11 residues. This chain's CDR3 is CAISECTEAFF. CDR3 nucleotide sequence: TGTGCCATCAGTGAATGTACTGAAGCTTTCTTT.

The rearrangement links TRBV29-1 to TRBJ2-7, with 9 bases identical to TRBD2. The germline CDR1 and CDR2 sequences are SQVTM and ANQGSEA. V lost 6 bases to trimming and J lost 4 bases; unmatched junction nucleotides: 10. This CDR3 is built from 14 residues. CDR3: CSVYLSGRVYEQYF. CDR3 bases: TGCAGCGTCTACCTTAGCGGGAGAGTTTACGAGCAGTACTTC.

This clonotype has only a few counts. The V and J genes are TRBV6-1 and TRBJ1-1; possible D gene TRBD1, 5 bases. Germline V gives CDR1 MNHNS, CDR2 SASEGT. With 6 bases removed from V and 1 base from J, the gap between germline ends came to 12 bases. This CDR3 spans 14 amino acids. CDR3 in DNA: TGTGCCAGCAGAGGGGACGCCCCGAACACTGAAGCTTTCTTT. Translation: CASRGDAPNTEAFF.

The rearrangement links TRBV3-1 to TRBJ2-3; D possibly matches TRBD1 or TRBD2 (6 bases each). CDR1 is LGHDT and CDR2 is YNNKEL in the germline V gene (reference sequence). This CDR3 spans 19 amino acids. V lost 1 base to trimming and J lost 2 bases, with 22 bases between them. Here the CDR3 DNA reads TGTGCCAGCAGCCAAGGGACTACAGGGCGCCGCTTTAACACAGATACGCAGTATTTT. It is translated as CASSQGTTGRRFNTDTQYF.

This clonotype has at least ten counts. The genes are TRBV12-3 or TRBV12-4 and TRBJ2-7; 9 nucleotides line up with TRBD1. V was pared by 1 base and J by 6 bases, with 7 bases of the junction left unmatched. The CDR3 is made up of 15 amino acids. CDR3 loop: CASSLVPDRGGEQYF. As DNA, the CDR3 is TGTGCCAGCAGTTTAGTCCCGGACAGGGGAGGCGAGCAGTACTTC.

The chain links TRBV4-1 to TRBJ2-5, with D possibly TRBD2 on 6 matching bases. From germline, CDR1 is MGHRA and CDR2 YSYEKL. This CDR3 contains 17 residues. V was clipped by 0 bases and J by 2 bases, with 16 bases between them. The CDR3 DNA reads as TGCGCCAGCAGCCAAGAAGATAGCGGAGATTCTCAAGAGACCCAGTACTTC. Its translation is CASSQEDSGDSQETQYF.

In this sample, this clonotype turned up many times. DNA for the CDR3: TGTGCCAGCAGCTCCCGGACTAGCGGGAGTAGAGATACGCAGTATTTT. Its translation is CASSSRTSGSRDTQYF. The chain employs TRBV7-3 and TRBJ2-3; TRBD2 matches at 13 bases. Trimming removed 4 bases from V and 5 bases from J; junction bases left unmatched: 6. Looked up from germline, CDR1 is SGHTA and CDR2 is FQGTGA. The CDR3 length is 16 residues.

Ten or more counts support this clonotype. The rearrangement joins TRBV14 to TRBJ1-4; D is unresolved. The CDR3 spans 13 residues. The germline V gene has CDR1 SGHDN and CDR2 FVKESK. V dropped 0 bases and J dropped 10 bases, with 9 bases sitting between them. The CDR3: CASSQEGGRKLFF. CDR3 nucleotides: TGTGCCAGCAGCCAAGAAGGAGGGAGAAAACTGTTTTTT.

This clonotype was recorded many times. This may come from a read error, since a much larger clone is one base off. The chain uses TRBV12-3 or TRBV12-4 and TRBJ1-2; D remains ambiguous. This CDR3 contains 11 residues. Trimming cost V 2 bases and J 4 bases, with 2 bases left between them. CDR3 coding DNA: TGTGCCAGCAGTTTAAGCTATGGCTACACCTTC. Amino acid sequence: CASSLSYGYTF.

This clonotype was seen many times. The chain carries TRBV18 and TRBJ1-1, with 8 bases fitting TRBD1. The CDR3 sequence is 15 residues long. Germline trimming cut 2 bases from V and 0 bases from J; bases unmatched to any gene: 2. Germline V gene data show CDR1 as KGHSH and CDR2 as LQKENI. The CDR3 nucleotides read TGTGCCAGCTCACCAAACAGGGGGATGAACACTGAAGCTTTCTTT. As protein: CASSPNRGMNTEAFF.

This clonotype was counted ten times or more. The junction shows a germline mismatch at one end, possibly a read error. The chain has TRBV5-1 and TRBJ2-7; 9 bases agree with TRBD1. Germline CDR1 SGHRS, CDR2 YFSETQ. The CDR3 is made up of 14 amino acids. In DNA, the CDR3 is TGTGCCAGCAGTTCCGGGACAGGGACCTACGAGCAGTACTTC. Encoded protein: CASSSGTGTYEQYF.

The genes are TRBV20-1 and TRBJ2-5; 11 nucleotides match TRBD2. The CDR3 has 14 residues. The germline V gene has CDR1 DFQATT and CDR2 SNEGSKA (reference sequence). The ends lost 6 bases at V and 5 bases at J; junction bases unmatched: 8. The CDR3 sequence is CSAIGLAGDETQYF. The CDR3, as DNA: TGCAGTGCCATAGGACTAGCGGGCGATGAGACCCAGTACTTC.

At least ten counts were recorded for this clonotype. This chain links TRBV2 with TRBJ2-3; D possibly corresponds to TRBD2 (6 bases). Germline V gene data show CDR1 as SNHLY and CDR2 as FYNNEI. V lost 2 bases to trimming and J lost 0 bases, with 18 bases between them. The length of the CDR3 is 18 residues. CDR3 bases: TGTGCCAGCAGTGAAACGGGCGGGGCCTACTCTAGCACAGATACGCAGTATTTT. Translated: CASSETGGAYSSTDTQYF.

Details on this clonotype: A much bigger clone sits one base away, suggesting this may be a read error. The chain combines TRBV9 with TRBJ2-1, with 11 bases that match TRBD2. The J call is uncertain, as TRBJ2-7 better fits the DNA end. The CDR3 runs to 15 residues. Germline CDR1 SGDLS, CDR2 YYNGEE. CDR3 in DNA: TGTGCCAGCAGCGTCACTAGCGGGGGCTACAATGAGCAGTACTTC. Protein product: CASSVTSGGYNEQYF.

In this sample, this clonotype turned up many times. The rearrangement links TRBV2 to TRBJ2-5; D remains unclear. Germline CDR1 reads SNHLY; CDR2 reads FYNNEI. The germline V and J ends were trimmed by 0 bases and 3 bases, with 11 bases remaining between them. The CDR3 has 15 residues. The CDR3 coding sequence is TGTGCCAGCAGTGAAGCTTGGCCGATCAAAGAGACCCAGTACTTC. As protein: CASSEAWPIKETQYF.

The chain is built from TRBV5-1 and TRBJ1-3; D call uncertain. V was shortened by 1 base and J by 0 bases, with 8 bases between the two germline ends. The CDR3 runs 15 residues. Germline loops: CDR1 SGHRS, CDR2 YFSETQ. Here the CDR3 reads CASSLRHGSGNTIYF. The CDR3 DNA reads as TGCGCCAGCAGCTTGAGACATGGCTCTGGAAACACCATATATTTT.

This chain links TRBV9 with TRBJ2-7; 8 nucleotides match TRBD2. Trimming removed 4 bases from V and 2 bases from J; junction bases left unmatched: 8. CDR3 length equals 15 residues. Germline values: CDR1 SGDLS, CDR2 YYNGEE. The CDR3 DNA sequence: TGTGCCAGCAGCCTCGGGGGGGACGGCGCCTACGAGCAGTACTTC. Amino acid sequence: CASSLGGDGAYEQYF. Complete variable domain (other parts from reference TRBV9 and TRBJ2-7): DSGVTQTPKHLITATGQRVTLRCSPRSGDLSVYWYQQSLDQGLQFLIQYYNGEERAKGNILERFSAQQFPDLHSELNLSSLELGDSALYFCASSLGGDGAYEQYFGPGTRLTVT.

V is TRBV28 and J is TRBJ2-1; 7 nucleotides align to TRBD1. This CDR3 comprises 14 residues. Germline lookup yields CDR1 MDHEN and CDR2 SYDVKM. V lost 4 bases to trimming and J lost 6 bases; unmatched junction nucleotides: 6. The chain's CDR3 is CASSSPDRSNEQFF. The CDR3 DNA follows: TGTGCCAGCAGTTCCCCGGACAGGAGCAATGAGCAGTTCTTC.

This rearrangement joins TRBV6-2 or TRBV6-3 to TRBJ1-1, with D unresolved. With 8 bases removed from V and 10 bases from J, the gap between germline ends came to 14 bases. The length of the CDR3 is 11 residues. Per germline, CDR1 MNHEY and CDR2 SVGEGT. CDR3 sequence: CASGRRYGAFF. The DNA of the CDR3 is TGTGCCAGCGGTCGCCGGTATGGAGCTTTCTTT.

This clonotype was seen repeatedly, ten times or more. J is TRBJ2-5 and V is TRBV12-3 or TRBV12-4; D uncertain. This CDR3 has 11 amino acids. V was cut by 6 bases and J by 3 bases, with 5 bases left in between. In DNA form, the CDR3 reads TGTGCCAGCAGGAGCGAAGAGACCCAGTACTTC. Encoded protein: CASRSEETQYF.

The chain uses TRBV4-1 and TRBJ2-7; no reliable D call. The CDR3 runs 21 residues. Deletions cut 0 bases from V and 0 bases from J, with 27 bases between. Per germline, CDR1 MGHRA and CDR2 YSYEKL. The chain's CDR3 is CASSQDQVAGLDGPPSYEQYV. CDR3 in DNA: TGCGCCAGCAGCCAAGACCAGGTAGCCGGCCTTGACGGCCCTCCCTCCTACGAGCAGTACGTC.

V gene TRBV12-3 or TRBV12-4 combines with J gene TRBJ2-1; 9 nucleotides match TRBD1. V lost 5 bases to trimming and J lost 6 bases; unmatched junction nucleotides: 5. This CDR3 has 14 amino acids. CDR3 region: CASSPGQGVNEQFF. CDR3 in DNA: TGTGCCAGCAGTCCGGGACAGGGTGTCAATGAGCAGTTCTTC.